This note documents a single T cell receptor beta chain sequence. The assay was immunoSEQ multiplex PCR, and TCRdb's table has in-frame clones only and misses some. This sample has around 35,000 clones, with roughly 93% found just once. The data belong to a study of T cells in localized non-small cell lung cancer. This CDR3 has 17 amino acids. The TCR originated in a female donor over 55 with stage I lung adenocarcinoma. V and J are TRBV21-1 and TRBJ2-7; whether TRBD2, the table's D call, matches the DNA was not checked. TRBV21-1 corresponds to a pseudogene. Sequenced here: peripheral blood, sampled before any cancer treatment. The CDR3 sequence is CASSKPTTRRVRYEQYV. Written as DNA, the CDR3 is TGTGCCAGCAGCAAGCCCACGACTAGACGCGTGCGATACGAGCAGTACGTC.